These T cell receptor beta chains were read from a single sample in a study of vaccination effects on CD4 cells after COVID-19. The repertoire was sequenced with immunoSEQ multiplex PCR; TCRdb's copy has only in-frame clones and lacks some. Found here are 40,000 to 55,000 clones, 76% of them singletons; the top ten hold around 3.5%. For these receptors, no antigen is known. The sequencing used CD4+ T cells from PBMCs cultured without peptide, collected after COVID-19 vaccination. The receptor source for this set is a human donor who had a prior SARS-CoV-2 infection. CDR3s include the opening cysteine and the closing phenylalanine or tryptophan. The order of the fields is clone size, D gene, V gene, J gene, CDR3 protein, CDR3 DNA. A D gene is named only where the DNA matches it firmly. The size of a clone is reported for some rows only, either as once, few or many, or as a class for expanded clones.

>NA|NA|TRBV4-3|TRBJ2-1
CASSQELRRGQSSYNEQFF
TGCGCCAGCAGCCAAGAGTTGAGGAGAGGGCAGAGCTCCTACAATGAGCAGTTCTTC
>NA|TRBD1|TRBV5-6|TRBJ2-7
CASSPRDRASYEQYF
TGTGCCAGCAGCCCAAGGGACAGAGCCTCCTACGAGCAGTACTTC
>few|NA|TRBV7-9|TRBJ2-2
CASSGRWDMTYGELFF
TGTGCCAGCAGCGGGCGATGGGACATGACATACGGGGAGCTGTTTTTT
>NA|NA|TRBV5-1|TRBJ1-2
CASSLRGNYGYTF
TGCGCCAGCAGCTTGAGGGGGAACTATGGCTACACCTTC
>NA|TRBD1|TRBV4-2|TRBJ1-1
CASSRDEGQGIGTEAFF
TGTGCCAGCAGCCGCGACGAGGGACAGGGGATAGGAACTGAAGCTTTCTTT
>NA|NA|TRBV19|TRBJ1-6
CASRMSTGPNSPLHF
TGTGCCAGTAGAATGTCGACAGGTCCTAATTCACCCCTCCACTTT
>NA|NA|TRBV2|TRBJ2-5
CASNWLEGETQYF
TGTGCCAGCAATTGGCTAGAGGGGGAGACCCAGTACTTC
>NA|TRBD1|TRBV2|TRBJ1-2
CASSVGQGVYGYTF
TGTGCCAGCAGTGTGGGACAGGGGGTCTATGGCTACACCTTC
>few|NA|TRBV7-2|TRBJ1-1
CASSLGHTDEAFF
TGTGCCAGCAGCTTAGGGCACACCGATGAAGCTTTCTTT
>NA|NA|TRBV6-1|TRBJ2-1
CASSESIWGNEQFF
TGTGCCAGCAGTGAATCCATATGGGGCAATGAGCAGTTCTTC
>NA|NA|TRBV4-1|TRBJ2-1
CASSQEATGFGEQFF
TGCGCCAGCAGCCAAGAGGCAACAGGGTTTGGAGAGCAGTTCTTC
>NA|NA|TRBV18|TRBJ1-3
CASSPPGRGSGNTIYF
TGTGCCAGCTCACCACCGGGACGGGGCTCTGGAAACACCATATATTTT
>NA|NA|TRBV5-6|TRBJ1-2
CASSLVFDTRSGYTF
TGTGCCAGCAGCTTGGTTTTCGACACGCGCTCTGGCTACACCTTC
>NA|TRBD1|TRBV4-3|TRBJ1-2
CASSQVVPGHGQGTYGYTF
TGCGCCAGCAGCCAAGTGGTACCCGGGCACGGACAGGGGACGTATGGCTACACCTTC
>NA|TRBD1|TRBV10-3|TRBJ1-5
CAISESGTGNQPQHF
TGTGCCATCAGTGAGTCGGGGACAGGCAATCAGCCCCAGCATTTT
>NA|TRBD1|TRBV13|TRBJ1-2
CASSRSGGQGYGYTF
TGTGCCAGCAGCCGTAGCGGGGGACAGGGCTATGGCTACACCTTC
>NA|TRBD1|TRBV19|TRBJ1-1
CASSTTGTTEAFF
TGTGCCAGCTCAACGACAGGGACGACTGAAGCTTTCTTT
>NA|NA|TRBV5-1|TRBJ2-7
CASRLGSVYEQYF
TGCGCCAGCAGGCTCGGTTCCGTGTACGAGCAGTACTTC
>NA|NA|TRBV4-3|TRBJ1-1
CASSQDGGGGRAEAFF
TGCGCCAGCAGCCAAGATGGTGGGGGAGGGAGGGCTGAAGCTTTCTTT
>few|NA|TRBV5-1|TRBJ2-5
CASSLALDTGRSAQYF
TGCGCCAGCAGCTTGGCACTGGATACGGGGAGGTCGGCCCAGTACTTC
>NA|TRBD2|TRBV7-2|TRBJ2-2
CASSLLLAAGELFF
TGTGCCAGCAGCTTACTACTAGCGGCCGGGGAGCTGTTTTTT
>once|NA|TRBV29-1|TRBJ2-7
CSVATAIPNYEQYF
TGCAGCGTCGCTACAGCAATCCCGAACTACGAGCAGTACTTC
>few|NA|TRBV6-5|TRBJ1-6
CASSSGPYNSPLHF
TGTGCCAGCAGTTCTGGACCCTATAATTCACCCCTCCACTTT
>NA|TRBD2|TRBV7-3|TRBJ2-2
CASSLGGRAGELFF
TGTGCCAGCAGCTTGGGAGGGAGGGCCGGGGAGCTGTTTTTT
>NA|NA|TRBV21-1|TRBJ2-7
CASPRTERNYEQYF
TGTGCCAGCCCCAGGACAGAAAGAAACTACGAGCAGTACTTC
>NA|NA|TRBV20-1|TRBJ2-5
CSASRGFETQYF
TGCAGTGCTAGTCGTGGGTTCGAGACCCAGTACTTC
>NA|NA|TRBV25-1|TRBJ2-7
CASSESWTAWRNEQYF
TGTGCCAGCAGTGAATCTTGGACAGCCTGGAGGAACGAGCAGTACTTC
>NA|TRBD1|TRBV19|TRBJ1-1
CASSETGRRRSTEAFF
TGTGCCAGTAGTGAGACAGGGAGACGTAGGAGCACTGAAGCTTTCTTT
>NA|NA|TRBV3-1/TRBV3-2|TRBJ2-5
CASSQARWTQYF
TGTGCCAGCAGCCAAGCCCGTTGGACCCAGTACTTC
>NA|NA|TRBV7-9|TRBJ1-6
CASRDQGDRSPLHF
TGTGCCAGCAGGGATCAGGGAGATAGATCACCCCTCCACTTT
>NA|NA|TRBV28|TRBJ1-4
CASGALDGYEKLFF
TGTGCCAGCGGAGCCTTGGACGGGTATGAAAAACTGTTTTTT
>NA|TRBD1|TRBV18|TRBJ2-2
CASSPRSGQGTGELFF
TGTGCCAGCTCACCACGCTCCGGACAGGGGACCGGGGAGCTGTTTTTT
>NA|NA|TRBV5-1|TRBJ1-5
CASSLGLDQPQHF
TGCGCCAGCAGCTTGGGGCTCGATCAGCCCCAGCATTTT
>NA|TRBD1|TRBV19|TRBJ1-5
CASQRRGQTYSNQPQHF
TGTGCCAGCCAACGACGGGGACAGACCTATAGCAATCAGCCCCAGCATTTT
>NA|TRBD1|TRBV3-1/TRBV3-2|TRBJ1-2
CASSQFWGRGTGDGYTF
TGTGCCAGCAGCCAATTCTGGGGTAGGGGGACAGGGGATGGCTACACCTTC
>NA|TRBD1|TRBV15|TRBJ1-5
CATSHRQGYQPQHF
TGTGCCACCAGCCATCGACAGGGCTATCAGCCCCAGCATTTT
>NA|NA|TRBV5-1|TRBJ1-2
CASSLEGPSSGGYTF
TGCGCCAGCAGCTTGGAGGGACCCAGCTCGGGTGGCTACACCTTC
>NA|NA|TRBV18|TRBJ2-1
CASSPPRGREGGNEQFF
TGTGCCAGCTCACCACCGAGGGGGCGGGAAGGAGGCAATGAGCAGTTCTTC
>NA|TRBD1|TRBV7-2|TRBJ1-1
CASSLNRGYTEAFF
TGTGCCAGCAGCTTAAACAGGGGGTATACTGAAGCTTTCTTT
>NA|NA|TRBV6-5|TRBJ1-1
CASSLNRETEAFF
TGTGCCAGCAGTTTAAATAGGGAAACTGAAGCTTTCTTT
>NA|TRBD1|TRBV3-1/TRBV3-2|TRBJ2-1
CASSQPRTGSYEQFF
TGTGCCAGCAGCCAACCCAGGACAGGGAGTTATGAGCAGTTCTTC
>NA|NA|TRBV7-2|TRBJ2-5
CASSPTSGQETQYF
TGTGCCAGCAGCCCGACCAGCGGACAAGAGACCCAGTACTTC
>NA|NA|TRBV5-6|TRBJ1-2
CASSLGGGYTF
TGTGCCAGCAGCTTGGGAGGTGGCTACACCTTC
>NA|NA|TRBV10-2|TRBJ2-7
CASRQDSYEQYF
TGCGCCAGCAGGCAAGACTCCTACGAGCAGTACTTC
>few|NA|TRBV18|TRBJ2-1
CASSQGGNNEQFF
TGTGCCAGCTCACAGGGTGGGAACAATGAGCAGTTCTTC
>NA|TRBD2|TRBV5-4|TRBJ2-5
CASSGGLQETQYF
TGTGCCAGCAGCGGGGGACTACAAGAGACCCAGTACTTC
>few|NA|TRBV30|TRBJ1-1
CAWSRTENTEAFF
TGTGCCTGGAGTCGGACAGAAAACACTGAAGCTTTCTTT
>NA|TRBD2|TRBV5-8|TRBJ2-1
CASSIPGTSGTYNEQFF
TGTGCCAGCAGCATACCAGGGACTAGCGGCACCTACAATGAGCAGTTCTTC
>NA|NA|TRBV9|TRBJ1-2
CASSVASNYGYTF
TGTGCCAGCAGCGTGGCCTCTAACTATGGCTACACCTTC
>NA|NA|TRBV19|TRBJ2-2
CASSKAGELFF
TGTGCCAGTAGTAAGGCCGGGGAGCTGTTTTTT
>few|NA|TRBV10-3|TRBJ2-1
CAISDGTHSYNEQFF
TGTGCCATCAGTGACGGGACACACTCCTACAATGAGCAGTTCTTC
>NA|TRBD1|TRBV7-2|TRBJ2-5
CASSLQGAGATQYF
TGTGCCAGCAGCTTACAGGGGGCGGGCGCGACCCAGTACTTC
>NA|NA|TRBV29-1|TRBJ1-3
CSARVYRGTIYF
TGCAGCGCCCGGGTCTATCGAGGCACCATATATTTT
>NA|NA|TRBV11-2|TRBJ2-7
CASSLWAGFSSEQYF
TGTGCCAGCAGCTTATGGGCAGGGTTTAGTTCCGAGCAGTACTTC